This T cell receptor beta chain came from a study of T-cell memory formation after mild COVID-19. Study results and caveats: From day 15 to 85, contracting clones were balanced between CD4 and CD8, whereas later expanders leaned toward CD4+.

Using constant-segment primers, 5'RACE produced TCR alpha and TCR beta cDNA libraries carrying sample barcodes and UMIs. TCRdb redid the calling of the 5' RACE reads with MiXCR, one entry per CDR3 protein. This sample has about 110,000 distinct CDR3 sequences, with around 17% found just once. Per germline, CDR1 SGHTA and CDR2 FQGNSA. The CDR3 contains 14 residues. Trimming shortened V by 1 base and J by 6 bases, and 11 bases separated the two germline ends. This clonotype turned up a few times. Its antigen remains unidentified. The gene calls are TRBV7-2 and TRBJ2-3, with TRBD2 as a possible D gene (5 bases). This sequence originates from a man aged 18 to 29 who had mild COVID-19 (a few samples of this study predate the infection). Cell type and time point are not known. Sequenced input: PBMCs or a T cell subset sorted from them (not recorded which). The CDR3 sequence: CASSLGGLRDTQYF. CDR3 DNA: TGTGCCAGCAGCTTAGGCGGGCTGCGGGATACGCAGTATTTT. Full variable domain (missing parts from reference TRBV7-2 and TRBJ2-3): GAGVSQSPSNKVTEKGKDVELRCDPISGHTALYWYRQSLGQGLEFLIYFQGNSAPDKSGLPSDRFSAERTGGSVSTLTIQRTQQEDSAVYLCASSLGGLRDTQYFGPGTRLTVL.